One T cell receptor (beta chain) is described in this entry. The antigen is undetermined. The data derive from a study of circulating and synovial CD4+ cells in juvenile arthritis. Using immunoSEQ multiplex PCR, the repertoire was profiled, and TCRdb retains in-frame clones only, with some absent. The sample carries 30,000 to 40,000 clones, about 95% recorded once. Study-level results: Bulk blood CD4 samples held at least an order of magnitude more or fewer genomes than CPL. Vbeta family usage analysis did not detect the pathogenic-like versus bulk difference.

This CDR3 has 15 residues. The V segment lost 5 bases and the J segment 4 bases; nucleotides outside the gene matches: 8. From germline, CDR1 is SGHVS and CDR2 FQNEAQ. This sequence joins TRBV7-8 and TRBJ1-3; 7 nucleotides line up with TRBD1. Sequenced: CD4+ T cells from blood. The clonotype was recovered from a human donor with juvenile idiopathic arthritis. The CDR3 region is CASSRLTGSGNTIYF. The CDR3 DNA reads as TGTGCCAGCAGCCGTCTGACAGGGTCCGGAAACACCATATATTTT.